Shown below are 3 T cell receptor beta chains from a single sample sequenced in a study of blood T cell repertoires in COVID-19. Clones were sequenced by immunoSEQ multiplex PCR, and TCRdb holds only the in-frame ones, with some missing. The data contain about 190,000 clones, around 82% of them seen just once; the ten biggest clones take up around 17%. The sample was PBMCs or T cells enriched from blood (not recorded which). These receptors all stem from a woman in her 50s with acute COVID-19.

The rearrangement links TRBV3-1 (or the pseudogene TRBV3-2) to TRBJ1-4; D unresolved. CDR3 length: 12 residues. V dropped 1 base and J dropped 8 bases, with 5 bases sitting between them. Germline assignment: CDR1 LGHDT and CDR2 YNNKEL (reference sequence). The CDR3 sequence is CASSQAVEKLFF. The CDR3 bases are TGTGCCAGCAGCCAAGCAGTCGAAAAACTGTTTTTT.

The chain combines TRBV25-1 with TRBJ1-4; 9 bases are a match to TRBD1. Germline lookup yields CDR1 MGHDK and CDR2 SYGVNS. V trimming: 6 bases; J trimming: 8 bases; junction bases outside the gene matches: 4. The CDR3 runs 13 residues. CDR3 sequence reads: CASRGQGWEKLFF. The CDR3 DNA sequence: TGTGCCAGCAGGGGACAGGGCTGGGAAAAACTGTTTTTT.

This clone was seen a handful of times. The chain combines TRBV27 with TRBJ1-4; D may be TRBD1 (5 bases). Germline values: CDR1 MNHEY, CDR2 SMNVEV (reference sequence). This CDR3 has 13 residues. V lost 5 bases to trimming and J lost 5 bases, with 9 bases between them. CDR3 sequence reads: CASSTRQNEKLFF. For the CDR3, the DNA is TGTGCCAGCAGTACCCGACAGAATGAAAAACTGTTTTTT.